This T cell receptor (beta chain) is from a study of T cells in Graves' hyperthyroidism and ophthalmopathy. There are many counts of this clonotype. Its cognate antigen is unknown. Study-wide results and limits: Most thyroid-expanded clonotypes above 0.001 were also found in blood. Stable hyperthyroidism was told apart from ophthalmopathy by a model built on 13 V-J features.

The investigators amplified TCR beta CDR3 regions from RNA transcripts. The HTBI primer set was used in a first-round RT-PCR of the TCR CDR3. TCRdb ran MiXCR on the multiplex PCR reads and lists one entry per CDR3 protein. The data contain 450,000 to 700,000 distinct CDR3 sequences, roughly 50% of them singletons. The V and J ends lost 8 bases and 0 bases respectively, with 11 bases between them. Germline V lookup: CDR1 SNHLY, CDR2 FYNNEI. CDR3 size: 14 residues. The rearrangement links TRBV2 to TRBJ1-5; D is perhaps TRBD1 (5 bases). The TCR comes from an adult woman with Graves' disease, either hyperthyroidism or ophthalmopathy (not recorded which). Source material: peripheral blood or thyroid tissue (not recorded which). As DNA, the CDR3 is TGTGCCAGCGCCGGGGACCATAGCAATCAGCCCCAGCATTTT. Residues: CASAGDHSNQPQHF.